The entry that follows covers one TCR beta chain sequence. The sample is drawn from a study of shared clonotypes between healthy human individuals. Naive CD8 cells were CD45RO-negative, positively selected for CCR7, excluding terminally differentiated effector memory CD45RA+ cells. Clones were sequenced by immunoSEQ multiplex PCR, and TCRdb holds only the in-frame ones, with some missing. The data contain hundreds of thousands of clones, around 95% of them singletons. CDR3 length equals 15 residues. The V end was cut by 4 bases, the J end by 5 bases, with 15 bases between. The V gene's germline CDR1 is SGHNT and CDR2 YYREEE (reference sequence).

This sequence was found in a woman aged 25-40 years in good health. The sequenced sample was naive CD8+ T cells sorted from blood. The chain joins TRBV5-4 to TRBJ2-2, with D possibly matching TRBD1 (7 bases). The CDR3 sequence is CASSQGGLGTGELFF. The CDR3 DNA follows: TGTGCCAGCAGCCAGGGGGGTTTAGGGACCGGGGAGCTGTTTTTT.